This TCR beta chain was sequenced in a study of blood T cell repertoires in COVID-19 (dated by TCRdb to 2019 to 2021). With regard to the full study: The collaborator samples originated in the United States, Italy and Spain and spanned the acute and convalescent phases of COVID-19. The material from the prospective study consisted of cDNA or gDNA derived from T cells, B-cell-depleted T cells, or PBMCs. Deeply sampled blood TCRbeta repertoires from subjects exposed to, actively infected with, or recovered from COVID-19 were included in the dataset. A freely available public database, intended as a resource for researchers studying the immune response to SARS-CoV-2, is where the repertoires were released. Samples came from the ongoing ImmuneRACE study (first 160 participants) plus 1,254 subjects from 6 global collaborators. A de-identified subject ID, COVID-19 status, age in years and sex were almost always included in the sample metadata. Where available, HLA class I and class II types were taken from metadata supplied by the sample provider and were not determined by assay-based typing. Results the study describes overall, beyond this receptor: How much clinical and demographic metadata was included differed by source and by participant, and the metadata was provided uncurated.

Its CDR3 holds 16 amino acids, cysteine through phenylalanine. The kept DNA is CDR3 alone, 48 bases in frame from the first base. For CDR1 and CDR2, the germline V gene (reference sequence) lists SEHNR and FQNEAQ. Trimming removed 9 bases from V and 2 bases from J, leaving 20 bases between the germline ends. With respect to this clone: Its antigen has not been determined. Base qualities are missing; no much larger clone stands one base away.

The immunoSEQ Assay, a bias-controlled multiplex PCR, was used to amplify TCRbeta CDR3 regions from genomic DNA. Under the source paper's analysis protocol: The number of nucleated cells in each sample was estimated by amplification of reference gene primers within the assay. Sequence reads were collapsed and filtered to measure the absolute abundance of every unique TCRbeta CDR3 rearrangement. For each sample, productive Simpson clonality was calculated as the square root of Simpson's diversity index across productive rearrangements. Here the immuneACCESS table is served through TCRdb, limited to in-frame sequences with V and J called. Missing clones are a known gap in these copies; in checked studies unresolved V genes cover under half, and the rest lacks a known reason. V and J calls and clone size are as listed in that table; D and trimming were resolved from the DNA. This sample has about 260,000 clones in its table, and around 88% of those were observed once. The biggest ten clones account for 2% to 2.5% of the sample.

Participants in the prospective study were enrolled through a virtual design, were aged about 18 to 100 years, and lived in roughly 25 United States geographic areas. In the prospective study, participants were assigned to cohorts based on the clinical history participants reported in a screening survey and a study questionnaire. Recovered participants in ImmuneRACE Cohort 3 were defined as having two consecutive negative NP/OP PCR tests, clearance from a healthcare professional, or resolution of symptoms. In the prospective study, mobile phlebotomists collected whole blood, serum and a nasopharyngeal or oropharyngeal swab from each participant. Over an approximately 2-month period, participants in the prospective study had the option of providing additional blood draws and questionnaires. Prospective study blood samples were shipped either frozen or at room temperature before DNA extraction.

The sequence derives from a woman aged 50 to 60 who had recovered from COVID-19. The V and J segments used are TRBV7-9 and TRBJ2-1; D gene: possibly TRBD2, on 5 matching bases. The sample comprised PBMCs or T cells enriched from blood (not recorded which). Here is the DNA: TGTGCCAGTGGAATGTCGGGGAATTGGGCCTACAATGAGCAGTTCTTC. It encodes CASGMSGNWAYNEQFF.